This passage covers 18 T cell receptor beta chains from one sample sequenced in a study of T-cell memory formation after mild COVID-19 (dated by TCRdb to the early 2020s). Receptor libraries were prepared by 5' RACE. Sequencing instrument: Illumina NovaSeq 6000. Clones were called with MiXCR by TCRdb after fastp trimmed the public reads at Q25, and only in-frame beta chains were retained. Each entry merges the rows of one CDR3 protein and shows their most common DNA and genes. The sample has roughly 580,000 distinct CDR3 sequences on record, more than 15% of them singletons. The ten largest clones capture around 12% of the sample. The sequencing input was PBMCs or a T cell subset sorted from them (not recorded which). The receptors stem from an adult woman who had mild COVID-19 (a few samples of this study predate the infection). The sample titles of this study are shuffled in the database, so cell type and time point are left out; the donor was told from shared clones.

The chain links TRBV7-8 to TRBJ2-1, with 11 bases fitting TRBD2. The CDR3 consists of 16 residues. The germline CDR1 and CDR2 sequences are SGHVS and FQNEAQ. Losses at the gene ends were 6 bases for V and 6 bases for J; bases not matched to a gene: 10. Here the CDR3 DNA reads TGTGCCAGCAGTCCCTCGCGGCTAGCGGGAGGCAATGAGCAGTTCTTC. It encodes CASSPSRLAGGNEQFF.

This clonotype was found a few times. V and J are TRBV5-1 and TRBJ2-1, with 10 bases fitting TRBD2. The length of the CDR3 is 18 residues. The V gene's germline CDR1 is SGHRS and CDR2 YFSETQ. V dropped 0 bases and J dropped 4; count of bases not matched to a gene: 10. CDR3 in amino acids: CASSLGVASGSLYNEQFF. The CDR3, as DNA: TGCGCCAGCAGCTTGGGTGTGGCTAGCGGGAGTCTGTACAATGAGCAGTTCTTC.

The CDR3 sequence is CASSRQGNSPLHF. CDR3 nucleotide sequence: TGTGCCAGCAGTCGACAGGGGAATTCACCCCTCCACTTT. The chain combines TRBV12-3 or TRBV12-4 with TRBJ1-6; TRBD1 matches 8 bases. This CDR3 comprises 13 residues. The V gene end was trimmed by 5 bases and the J gene end by 7 bases; junction bases not matched to a gene: 1.

The chain recombines TRBV7-8 with TRBJ2-7, with D possibly being TRBD2 (6 bases). The CDR3 totals 14 residues. Germline lookup yields CDR1 SGHVS and CDR2 FQNEAQ. V gave up 0 bases and J gave up 6 bases, with 12 bases separating them. CDR3 DNA: TGTGCCAGCAGCTTAGCCCAGCCCGGGGGCGAGCAGTACTTC. This gives the protein CASSLAQPGGEQYF.

This clonotype has more than one count but fewer than ten. The rearrangement links TRBV7-7 to TRBJ2-7, with a possible D match to TRBD1 (6 bases). Trimming pared 5 bases from V and 3 bases from J, leaving 14 bases between. CDR3 length equals 14 residues. CDR1 SSHAT and CDR2 FNYEAQ come from the germline V gene (reference sequence). In nucleotides, the CDR3 is TGTGCCAGCAGCGCCCGGACAGATGGCTACGAGCAGTACTTC. It is translated as CASSARTDGYEQYF.

This clonotype came up a few times. CDR3 coding DNA: TGTGCCAGCGGGGGACCGGACAGGAGAGCAGATACGCAGTATTTT. This codes for CASGGPDRRADTQYF. The chain links TRBV27 to TRBJ2-3; 7 positions match TRBD1. CDR1 is MNHEY and CDR2 is SMNVEV in the germline V gene (reference sequence). The V and J ends lost 8 bases and 4 bases, in that order; junction bases with no gene match: 12. The CDR3 extends over 15 amino acids.

This clonotype was detected a few times. This chain joins TRBV12-3 or TRBV12-4 and TRBJ1-1; D is perhaps TRBD1 (5 bases). The CDR3 totals 13 residues. Trimming pared 6 bases from V and 5 bases from J, leaving 13 bases between. The CDR3 coding sequence is TGTGCCAGCAGGGGGCCCCCTTGGACTGAAGCTTTCTTT. Its protein product is CASRGPPWTEAFF.

The chain is built from TRBV10-3 and TRBJ1-2; TRBD1 is a possible D gene (6 bases). There are 13 residues in the CDR3. Looked up from germline, CDR1 is ENHRY and CDR2 is SYGVKD. V lost 6 bases to trimming and J lost 8 bases, with 16 bases between them. In DNA form, the CDR3 reads TGTGCCATCAGAGTGGGAACAGGGTTGGGCTACACCTTC. Amino acid sequence: CAIRVGTGLGYTF.

This clonotype was seen just once. The chain employs TRBV20-1 and TRBJ2-7; 10 positions agree with TRBD2. The CDR3 is 15 residues long. Germline V gene data show CDR1 as DFQATT and CDR2 as SNEGSKA (reference sequence). V was clipped by 0 bases and J by 7 bases; unmatched bases: 9. Here the CDR3 reads CSARDPSGRTREQYF. The CDR3 bases are TGCAGTGCTAGAGATCCTAGCGGGAGAACGAGGGAGCAGTACTTC.

This clonotype was found many times. The chain uses TRBV29-1 and TRBJ2-7; 10 bases match TRBD1. This CDR3 spans 12 amino acids. Germline V gene data show CDR1 as SQVTM and CDR2 as ANQGSEA. The V segment lost 4 bases and the J segment 5 bases; nucleotides outside the gene matches: 2. Here the CDR3 reads CSVGTGGNEQYF. Here the CDR3 DNA reads TGCAGCGTTGGGACAGGGGGTAACGAGCAGTACTTC.

This clonotype was detected only a few times. The chain combines TRBV4-3 with TRBJ2-6; D is unresolved. The V gene lost 2 bases and the J gene lost 2 bases, with 19 bases spanning the gap. The CDR3 covers 19 residues. Germline V gives CDR1 LGHNA, CDR2 YSLEER. As DNA, the CDR3 is TGCGCCAGCAGCCAAACCCCGGCAGGTCCAGGCCCTGGGGCCAACGTCCTGACTTTC. Translated, it gives CASSQTPAGPGPGANVLTF.

V and J are TRBV25-1 and TRBJ1-1, with TRBD1 matching over 8 bases. V gave up 3 bases and J gave up 1 base; unmatched junction bases: 4. CDR1 MGHDK and CDR2 SYGVNS come from the germline V gene. The CDR3 is 15 residues long. The CDR3 reads CASSDRTGRNTEAFF. The DNA for the CDR3 is TGTGCCAGCAGTGACCGGACAGGGCGGAACACTGAAGCTTTCTTT.

Only a few counts were recorded for this clonotype. This sequence joins TRBV29-1 and TRBJ2-7; D not certain. Per germline, CDR1 SQVTM and CDR2 ANQGSEA. V dropped 3 bases and J dropped 3 bases, with 12 bases sitting between them. This CDR3 has 13 residues. CDR3 nucleotides: TGCAGCGTTGAGCCAAGGGCTAACTACGAGCAGTACTTC. Translated: CSVEPRANYEQYF.

The chain couples TRBV11-1 to TRBJ2-7; the D gene is possibly TRBD1 (5 bases). CDR3 length: 14 residues. Trimming took off 1 base at V and 0 bases at J, with 7 bases between the two ends. CDR1 and CDR2 from the germline V gene are SGHAT and FQDESV (reference sequence). This CDR3 is CASSLEGHSYEQYF. In DNA, the CDR3 is TGTGCCAGCAGCTTAGAGGGGCACTCCTACGAGCAGTACTTC.

The rearrangement uses TRBV30 and TRBJ2-3, with no clear D. Germline V gene sequence: CDR1 GTSNPN, CDR2 SVGIG (reference sequence). The CDR3 contains 14 residues. The V end was cut by 2 bases, the J end by 6 bases, with 15 bases between. In DNA, the CDR3 is TGTGCCTGGAGTAGGCCCGGAGAGAAGGATACGCAGTATTTT. It yields the protein CAWSRPGEKDTQYF.

The chain uses TRBV5-1 and TRBJ2-7; the D gene is possibly TRBD1 (6 bases). The CDR3 covers 15 residues. CDR1 and CDR2 from the germline V gene are SGHRS and YFSETQ. Trimming stripped 3 bases from V and 5 bases from J, with 18 bases between. CDR3 DNA sequence: TGCGCCAGCAGCTCAGGGGATTCGGGGTCGAACGAGCAGTACTTC. This sequence encodes CASSSGDSGSNEQYF.

This chain connects TRBV20-1 to TRBJ2-3; no reliable D call. Looked up from germline, CDR1 is DFQATT and CDR2 is SNEGSKA (reference sequence). There are 12 residues in the CDR3. V was shortened by 2 bases and J by 0 bases, with 3 bases between the two germline ends. The CDR3 sequence: CSARPSTDTQYF. For the CDR3, the DNA is TGCAGTGCTAGACCTAGCACAGATACGCAGTATTTT.

This clonotype has just a few counts. The chain has TRBV7-8 and TRBJ2-5; the match to TRBD2 covers 11 bases. The CDR3 is 17 amino acids. V lost 6 bases, J lost 4 bases, and 13 bases stayed unmatched. Germline CDR1 and CDR2: SGHVS and FQNEAQ. CDR3 in amino acids: CASSTNSGRVGRETQYF. The DNA of the CDR3 is TGTGCCAGCAGTACCAATAGCGGGAGGGTTGGCCGAGAGACCCAGTACTTC.